This is a list of T cell receptor beta chains from one sample in a study of CD8+CD57+ T cells in acquired aplastic anemia. MiXCR was run by TCRdb on the reads, yielding one entry per CDR3 protein. The sample lists over 150,000 distinct CDR3 sequences; around 45% were seen once. Sequencing used sorted CD4+, CD8+, or CD8+CD57+ T cells (not recorded which) from PBMCs. The receptors stem from a human donor in good health. CDR3s include the opening cysteine and the closing phenylalanine or tryptophan. The D gene is left open where the match is weak. Clone size is given for some rows only: seen once, a few or many times, or a class if the clone is expanded.

j_call clone_size v_call d_call cdr3_nt cdr3_aa
TRBJ2-2 many TRBV5-1 NA TGCGCCAGCAGCTCTCAGGGGGGAGGCACCGGGGAGCTGTTTTTT CASSSQGGGTGELFF
TRBJ2-1 many TRBV9 NA TGTGCCAGCAGCGTAGCTCCCAGTGATGAGCAGTTCTTC CASSVAPSDEQFF
TRBJ1-2 NA TRBV7-8 NA TGTGCCAGCAGCTTGTACACCAGAGCTAACTATGGCTACACCTTC CASSLYTRANYGYTF
TRBJ2-1 many TRBV2 TRBD1 TGTGCCAGCAGCTTGGACAGGAACAATGAGCAGTTCTTC CASSLDRNNEQFF
TRBJ2-7 many TRBV29-1 NA TGCAGCGTTGCCCGAACCTACGAGCAGTACTTC CSVARTYEQYF
TRBJ1-1 NA TRBV29-1 TRBD1 TGCAGCGGTATAAGGGGCCAGGGGGACACTGAAGCTTTCTTT CSGIRGQGDTEAFF
TRBJ2-3 NA TRBV11-1 TRBD2 TGTGCCAGCAGCCTCCTAGCGGGGGGAGGTGCAGATACGCAGTATTTT CASSLLAGGGADTQYF
TRBJ2-7 NA TRBV7-3 TRBD1 TGTGCCAGCAGCTGGGACAGGGACGAGCAGTACTTC CASSWDRDEQYF
TRBJ2-1 NA TRBV7-3 NA TGCGCCAGCAGCGGAAGCGGTCCCAATGAGCAGTTCTTC CASSGSGPNEQFF
TRBJ2-7 many TRBV28 NA TGTGCCAGCAGTTCCGTGAGCACCTACGAGCAGTACTTC CASSSVSTYEQYF
TRBJ2-7 NA TRBV18 TRBD2 TGTGCCAGCTCACCCCCGGGAGGCCTAGAGCAGTACTTC CASSPPGGLEQYF
TRBJ1-1 NA TRBV6-5 NA TGTGCCAGCAGTTACTCGAGAGGAGAAAACACTGAAGCTTTCTTT CASSYSRGENTEAFF
TRBJ2-7 many TRBV6-1 NA TGTGCCAGCAGCCCCAATAGATTCTACGAGCAGTACTTC CASSPNRFYEQYF
TRBJ2-7 NA TRBV6-1 NA TGTGCCAGTTGGACCCGGGACGGAGAAGGCGAGCAGTACTTC CASWTRDGEGEQYF
TRBJ2-3 NA TRBV2 NA TGTGCCAGCGCCGGGAAGAGCACAGATACGCAGTATTTT CASAGKSTDTQYF
TRBJ2-7 many TRBV7-6 NA TGTGCCAGCAGTCCAACGAGGATAAACAACGAGCAGTACTTC CASSPTRINNEQYF
TRBJ2-1 NA TRBV7-8 TRBD2 TGTGCCAGCAGCTCTAGCGGGATTGAGCAGTTCTTC CASSSSGIEQFF
TRBJ2-1 many TRBV7-9 NA TGTGCCGGCCGGAATAGCGGACTCAATGAGCAGTTCTTC CAGRNSGLNEQFF
TRBJ2-7 few TRBV2 NA TGTGCCAGTCGCCGGGGGAGGGGGCCCTACGAGCAGCACTTC CASRRGRGPYEQHF
TRBJ2-2 few TRBV10-2 NA TGCGCCAGCGGGGACCTTAACACCGGGGAGCTGTTTTTT CASGDLNTGELFF
TRBJ2-7 NA TRBV7-9 TRBD2 TGTGCCAGCAGCGAAGGGGAGGGCGAGCAGTACTTC CASSEGEGEQYF
TRBJ2-1 NA TRBV2 NA TGTGCCAGCAGTGACGAGGTTTACAATGAGCAGTTCTTC CASSDEVYNEQFF
TRBJ2-2 few TRBV4-3 NA TGCGCCAGCAGCCAAGATTCGCGGGCGTCGAACACCGGGGAGCTGTTTTTT CASSQDSRASNTGELFF
TRBJ2-3 once TRBV28 NA TGTACCAGCAGGGCGGTTAGCGTGCGCACAGATACGCAGTATTTT CTSRAVSVRTDTQYF
TRBJ1-5 NA TRBV19 TRBD1 TGTGCCAGTAGTGGGACAGGGAGCAATCAGCCCCAGCATTTT CASSGTGSNQPQHF
TRBJ2-3 many TRBV11-1 NA TGTGCCAGCAGCTTAGGGGGACCGAAGTATTTT CASSLGGPKYF
TRBJ2-6 many TRBV19 NA TGTGCCAGTAGTATGGAGGGGCCTGGGGCCAACGTCCTGACTTTC CASSMEGPGANVLTF
TRBJ2-7 once TRBV2 NA TGTGCCAGCAGTGACGTACAGGGGAGGCACGAGCAGTACTTC CASSDVQGRHEQYF
TRBJ2-7 NA TRBV19 NA TGTGCCAGCCAACCAGGGGGGGCCTACGAGCAGTACTTC CASQPGGAYEQYF
TRBJ2-3 NA TRBV15 NA TGTGCCACCAGCACAGGGCAGGAAGGTTTGAATACGCAGTATTTT CATSTGQEGLNTQYF
TRBJ2-5 NA TRBV7-6 NA TGTGCCAGCAGCCTCCGCACCGAGGGGACCCAGTACTTC CASSLRTEGTQYF
TRBJ2-7 many TRBV7-9 NA TGTGCCAGCAGCTTATTTGACGAGCAGTACTTC CASSLFDEQYF
TRBJ1-6 NA TRBV7-9 TRBD1 TGTGCCAGCAGCCGCCGGGACAGCAATAATTCACCCCTCCACTTT CASSRRDSNNSPLHF
TRBJ1-4 NA TRBV19 NA TGTGCCAGCCGGGACCGAAGGACAACTAATGAAAAACTGTTTTTT CASRDRRTTNEKLFF
TRBJ2-1 many TRBV10-3 NA TGTGCCACAGGTCTGAGCAATGAGCAGTTCTTC CATGLSNEQFF
TRBJ2-3 NA TRBV6-2/TRBV6-3 TRBD2 TGTGCCAGCAGTTACTTAAGTAGCGGGGGGGCCCGGGATACGCAGTATTTT CASSYLSSGGARDTQYF
TRBJ2-2 NA TRBV25-1 TRBD2 TGTGCCAGCAGTCCTTCCTCTCTAGAGCGGGGGGGAAGCGCGGTCGGGGAGCTGTTTTTT CASSPSSLERGGSAVGELFF
TRBJ2-7 NA TRBV2 NA TGTGCCAGCAGTGTGGGGCCGACATCCTACGAGCAGTACTTC CASSVGPTSYEQYF
TRBJ2-1 NA TRBV15 NA TGTGCCACCAGCAGCCCAGGTCGCCGCGAATATGAGCAGCTCTTC CATSSPGRREYEQLF
TRBJ1-6 many TRBV11-1 NA TGTGCCAGCAGCTTAGAAGTCTGGGGCCACTATAATTCACCCCTCCACTTT CASSLEVWGHYNSPLHF
TRBJ1-5 many TRBV2 NA TGTGCCAGCAGTGGGGCTTTAGGGTTTCAGCCCCAGCATTTT CASSGALGFQPQHF
TRBJ2-5 NA TRBV2 NA TGTGCCAGAGGACAGTACTTGGAGACCCAGTACTTC CARGQYLETQYF
TRBJ1-6 NA TRBV5-5 NA TGTGCCAGCAGCTTGGACGAGGGTTCCTCACCCCTCCACTTT CASSLDEGSSPLHF
TRBJ1-3 few TRBV2 NA TGTGCCAGCAGTGTTGGGTCAGGATCTGGAAACACCATATATTTT CASSVGSGSGNTIYF